The rows below give T cell receptor beta chains drawn from one sample of a study of CD8+ T cells in alopecia areata. Measured with immunoSEQ multiplex PCR; TCRdb has only the in-frame clones, and not every one. The data show over 150,000 clones, approximately 60% seen once. The sample consisted of CD4+ T cells sorted from blood, taken at week 24, from a patient treated with tofacitinib. These TCRs come from a human donor with alopecia areata. CDR3s include the opening cysteine and the closing phenylalanine or tryptophan. A D gene is named only where the DNA matches it firmly. Expanded clones get a size class; other rows say once, few or many, or leave the size out.

d_call,clone_size,j_call,cdr3_length,v_call,cdr3_nt,cdr3_aa
.,.,TRBJ2-5,16,TRBV4-1,TGCGCCAGCAGCCAAACACCGGCAGTGTACCAAGAGACCCAGTACTTC,CASSQTPAVYQETQYF
.,many,TRBJ2-7,15,TRBV6-1,TGTGCCAGCAGTGAAGGGATGGGGGGTTACGACGAGCAGTACTTC,CASSEGMGGYDEQYF
.,.,TRBJ2-7,13,TRBV29-1,TGCAGCGTTGTTCTCCGGAGCTCCTACGAGCAGTACTTC,CSVVLRSSYEQYF
.,many,TRBJ1-5,12,TRBV15,TGTGCCACCAGCAGAGATAATCAGCCCCAGCATTTT,CATSRDNQPQHF
TRBD2,.,TRBJ2-7,16,TRBV7-2,TGTGCCAGCAGCTTAGGGTCTAGCGGGGGTACCCGGGAGCAGTACTTC,CASSLGSSGGTREQYF
.,.,TRBJ2-3,12,TRBV29-1,TGCAGCGTTGGTTTAGCGCCAGATACGCAGTATTTT,CSVGLAPDTQYF
TRBD1,.,TRBJ2-2,15,TRBV11-2,TGTGCCAGCAGCCCCGGGACAGCAAACACCGGGGAGCTGTTTTTT,CASSPGTANTGELFF
.,.,TRBJ2-7,12,TRBV14,TGTGCCAGCAGCCAAGACATCTACGAGCAGTACTTC,CASSQDIYEQYF
TRBD1,.,TRBJ2-7,14,TRBV5-1,TGCGCCAGCAGCCAGGGGGACAGAGGATACGAGCAGTACTTC,CASSQGDRGYEQYF
TRBD1,.,TRBJ1-1,16,TRBV6-1,TGTGCCAGCAGTGAACCTGGGACAGGGGGGTTCACTGAAGCTTTCTTT,CASSEPGTGGFTEAFF
.,.,TRBJ2-7,13,TRBV7-2,TGTGCCAGCAGCTTAGAAGTTCAGGGGGGGTATTACTTC,CASSLEVQGGYYF
.,.,TRBJ2-6,14,TRBV11-2,TGTGCCAGCAGCTTGCGGGAAGGGGCCAACGTCCTGACTTTC,CASSLREGANVLTF
.,.,TRBJ2-1,16,TRBV4-1,TGCGCCAGCAGCCAAATCGCCGGGACTTCTCCAAATGAGCAGTTCTTC,CASSQIAGTSPNEQFF
.,.,TRBJ1-5,16,TRBV19,TGTGCCAGTAGTATAGGCACAGGTCCTAGCAATCAGCCCCAGCATTTT,CASSIGTGPSNQPQHF
TRBD1,.,TRBJ1-4,14,TRBV7-9,TGTGCCAGCAGCTCTCACAGGGGAAATGAAAAACTGTTTTTT,CASSSHRGNEKLFF
TRBD1,.,TRBJ2-7,15,TRBV6-1,TGTGCCAGCAGTGAAGTTTTCCAGGGGGCTAACGAGCAGTACTTC,CASSEVFQGANEQYF
TRBD1,.,TRBJ1-2,15,TRBV6-6,TGTGCCAGCAGTCATCCGGGACAGCCTAACTATGGCTACACCTTC,CASSHPGQPNYGYTF
.,.,TRBJ1-5,14,TRBV30,TGTGCCTGGAGTGGGACGGATAGCAATCAGCCCCAGCATTTT,CAWSGTDSNQPQHF
.,few,TRBJ2-5,16,TRBV15,TGTGCCACCAGCGGTATACGGGCCCGAGGCGGGCAGACCCAGTACTTC,CATSGIRARGGQTQYF
.,.,TRBJ2-2,16,TRBV14,TGTGCCAGCAGAAGAGGGACCAACCCTAACACCGGGGAGCTGTTTTTT,CASRRGTNPNTGELFF
.,.,TRBJ2-1,13,TRBV9,TGTGCCAGCAGCGTCAATCAGAACAATGAGCAGTTCTTC,CASSVNQNNEQFF
.,.,TRBJ2-7,11,TRBV7-2,TGTGCCAGCAGCTCGGGACCCGAGCAGTACTTC,CASSSGPEQYF
.,.,TRBJ2-7,11,TRBV2,TGTGCCAGCAGTGACGTCGACGAGCAGTACTTC,CASSDVDEQYF
.,once,TRBJ2-1,17,TRBV5-6,TGTGCCAGCAGCTTGGGCCCCACAGGGAGCTCCTACAATGAGCAGTTCTTC,CASSLGPTGSSYNEQFF
TRBD1,.,TRBJ2-2,16,TRBV18,TGTGCCAGCTCACCTATCCAGGGGGCGAAGACCGGGGAGCTGTTTTTT,CASSPIQGAKTGELFF
.,.,TRBJ2-7,15,TRBV23-1,TGCGCCAGCAGTTATCCGGGGAGGGGGAAGTACGAGCAGTACTTC,CASSYPGRGKYEQYF
.,.,TRBJ1-6,15,TRBV5-1,TGCGCCAGCAGCTTGGAGGCAGCCGATAATTCACCCCTCCACTTT,CASSLEAADNSPLHF
TRBD1,many,TRBJ2-5,15,TRBV27,TGTGCCAGCAGTTTCGCCGGGACAGTACAAGAGACCCAGTACTTC,CASSFAGTVQETQYF
.,.,TRBJ2-5,11,TRBV19,TGTGCCAGTAGTCTAGAGGAGACCCAGTACTTC,CASSLEETQYF
TRBD1,.,TRBJ2-2,16,TRBV2,TGTGCCAGCAGTCCCAGGGGGCGTGTCGAAACCGGGGAGCTGTTTTTT,CASSPRGRVETGELFF
.,few,TRBJ1-1,14,TRBV5-1,TGCGCCAGCAGCAGTTGGGCCCTGAACACTGAAGCTTTCTTT,CASSSWALNTEAFF
.,.,TRBJ1-2,15,TRBV9,TGTGCCAGCAGCCCGATGGGGGCAGCTAACTATGGCTACACCTTC,CASSPMGAANYGYTF
.,few,TRBJ1-1,12,TRBV30,TGTGCCTGGAGTGTCCGATACACTGAAGCTTTCTTT,CAWSVRYTEAFF
.,.,TRBJ2-7,13,TRBV5-1,TGCGCCAGCAGTAAGGACAGCTTTTACGAGCAGTACTTC,CASSKDSFYEQYF
.,.,TRBJ2-5,13,TRBV6-5,TGTGCCAGCAGTTACGAGCACTATGAGACCCAGTACTTC,CASSYEHYETQYF
.,.,TRBJ1-2,12,TRBV25-1,TGTGCCAGCGGACCTCAGGGGTCTGGCTACACCTTC,CASGPQGSGYTF
.,few,TRBJ1-4,14,TRBV7-2,TGTGCCAGCAGCTTAAGCAGGGATGATGAAAAACTGTTTTTT,CASSLSRDDEKLFF
.,.,TRBJ2-5,14,TRBV11-2,TGTGCCAGCAGCGGTACAGGTGTTCAAGAGACCCAGTACTTC,CASSGTGVQETQYF
.,.,TRBJ1-1,14,TRBV19,TGTGCCAGTAGTTTGGGGGGGCGGAACACTGAAGCTTTCTTT,CASSLGGRNTEAFF
.,.,TRBJ1-5,16,TRBV9,TGTGCCAGCAGCGTAGACCCTGACCCTAGCAATCAGCCCCAGCATTTT,CASSVDPDPSNQPQHF
.,.,TRBJ2-7,14,TRBV30,TGTGCCTGGAATCAAGGGCGGACATCCTACGAGCAGTACTTC,CAWNQGRTSYEQYF
TRBD1,.,TRBJ1-4,15,TRBV6-1,TGTGCCAGCAGCAACCGGGACAGGACTTATGAAAAACTGTTTTTT,CASSNRDRTYEKLFF
.,.,TRBJ2-2,13,TRBV29-1,TGCAGCGTTCGGGGTTCGAACACCGGGGAGCTGTTTTTT,CSVRGSNTGELFF
TRBD1,.,TRBJ1-2,14,TRBV30,TGTGCCTGGAGTGACGGGACAGGGAACTATGGCTACACCTTC,CAWSDGTGNYGYTF
.,.,TRBJ2-7,12,TRBV29-1,TGCAGCGTTGTCGGTCCCTCCTACGAGCAGTACTTC,CSVVGPSYEQYF
TRBD1,.,TRBJ1-1,15,TRBV5-1,TGCGCCAGCAGCTTGGCCCGGACAGGGAACACTGAAGCTTTCTTT,CASSLARTGNTEAFF
TRBD2,.,TRBJ2-7,15,TRBV29-1,TGCAGCGTTGGAGGACTAGCGGGGGGAGGAGACGAGCAGTACTTC,CSVGGLAGGGDEQYF
.,.,TRBJ2-3,13,TRBV4-1,TGCGCCAGCAGCTACCCAGGGGCAGATACGCAGTATTTT,CASSYPGADTQYF